One T cell receptor (beta chain) is described in this entry. Its antigen remains unknown. Germline V gives CDR1 DFQATT, CDR2 SNEGSKA (reference sequence). V was cut by 4 bases and J by 7 bases, with 5 bases left in between. The CDR3 runs 11 residues. These data originate in a study of shared clonotypes between healthy human individuals. TCRdb keeps only in-frame clones here, not all; method: immunoSEQ multiplex PCR. The sample carries roughly 1,100,000 clones, more than 65% recorded once. Findings of the study overall: The researchers took only blood, and tissue repertoires probably look different. As a rule, naive subsets had a larger estimated richness than memory subsets.

This clonotype originated in a man between 18 and 35 years old in good health. The sequenced sample consisted of memory CD4+ T cells sorted from blood. Documented subset: CD45RA-negative fraction. This sequence joins TRBV20-1 and TRBJ1-6; no firm D call. CDR3 residues: CSATDNSPLHF. The CDR3 DNA follows: TGCAGTGCTACGGACAATTCACCCCTCCACTTT.